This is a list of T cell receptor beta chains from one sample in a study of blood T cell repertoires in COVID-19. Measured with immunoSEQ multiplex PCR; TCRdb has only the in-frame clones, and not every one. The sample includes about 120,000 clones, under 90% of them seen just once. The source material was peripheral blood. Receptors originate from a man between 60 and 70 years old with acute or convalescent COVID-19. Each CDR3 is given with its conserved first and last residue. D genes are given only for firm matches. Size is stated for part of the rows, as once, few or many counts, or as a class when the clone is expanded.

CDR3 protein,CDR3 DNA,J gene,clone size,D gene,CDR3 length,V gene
CASSTYETQYF,TGTGCCAGCAGCACCTACGAGACCCAGTACTTC,TRBJ2-5,-,-,11,TRBV7-2
CASSPGTGVPGANVLTF,TGTGCCAGCAGTCCCGGGACAGGTGTACCTGGGGCCAACGTCCTGACTTTC,TRBJ2-6,once,TRBD1,17,TRBV27
CASSLGQGYNEQYF,TGTGCCAGCAGCCTTGGACAGGGGTACAACGAGCAGTACTTC,TRBJ2-7,-,TRBD1,14,TRBV27
CAIWGTELNQPQHF,TGCGCCATATGGGGGACAGAATTAAATCAGCCCCAGCATTTT,TRBJ1-5,-,TRBD1,14,TRBV10-1
CASSTGQGPTDTQYF,TGTGCCAGCAGTACCGGACAGGGCCCCACAGATACGCAGTATTTT,TRBJ2-3,-,TRBD1,15,TRBV27
CASSLGTGDVDGYTF,TGTGCCAGCAGCTTGGGGACAGGGGATGTGGATGGCTACACCTTC,TRBJ1-2,few,TRBD1,15,TRBV11-2
CASSTITGGQSTGELFF,TGTGCCAGCAGCACAATCACAGGGGGCCAATCCACCGGGGAGCTGTTTTTT,TRBJ2-2,-,TRBD1,17,TRBV11-2
CASRETTGADTQYF,TGTGCCAGCAGGGAGACCACGGGAGCAGATACGCAGTATTTT,TRBJ2-3,-,-,14,TRBV6-5
CASSWGQGDQPQHF,TGTGCCAGCAGCTGGGGACAGGGGGACCAGCCCCAGCATTTT,TRBJ1-5,-,TRBD1,14,TRBV5-6
CASSSQGTPRTRGLNIQYF,TGCGCCAGCAGCTCCCAGGGGACGCCCCGAACGAGGGGATTGAACATTCAGTACTTC,TRBJ2-4,-,-,19,TRBV5-1
CASSGGTSGAYEQYF,TGTGCCAGCAGCGGTGGGACTAGCGGGGCCTACGAGCAGTACTTC,TRBJ2-7,-,TRBD2,15,TRBV9
CASSKTSRQGSDTQYF,TGTGCCAGCAGCAAAACTTCCCGACAGGGGTCAGATACGCAGTATTTT,TRBJ2-3,-,TRBD1,16,TRBV11-3
CASSGVAGGPQETQYF,TGTGCCAGTAGTGGGGTAGCGGGCGGGCCCCAAGAGACCCAGTACTTC,TRBJ2-5,-,TRBD2,16,TRBV19
CASSLGDSSYNEQFF,TGTGCCAGCAGCTTAGGGGACAGCTCCTACAATGAGCAGTTCTTC,TRBJ2-1,-,TRBD1,15,TRBV11-3
CASSPRTGGRDTQYF,TGTGCCAGCAGCCCTCGGACAGGGGGAAGAGATACGCAGTATTTT,TRBJ2-3,-,TRBD1,15,TRBV7-3
CASSSTAGGNYGYTF,TGTGCCAGCAGTTCAACTGCAGGGGGCAACTATGGCTACACCTTC,TRBJ1-2,-,TRBD1,15,TRBV6-4
CASSFSGLYEQYF,TGTGCCAGCAGTTTTAGCGGGCTATACGAGCAGTACTTC,TRBJ2-7,-,TRBD2,13,TRBV7-9
CASRATGGYEQYF,TGTGCCAGCAGGGCGACAGGGGGCTACGAGCAGTACTTC,TRBJ2-7,-,TRBD1,13,TRBV2
CASSSQTSKETQYF,TGTGCCAGCAGCTCCCAGACTAGTAAAGAGACCCAGTACTTC,TRBJ2-5,-,-,14,TRBV11-2
CAWSFRSGRSREQYF,TGTGCCTGGAGTTTCAGGTCAGGCCGGTCTCGCGAGCAGTACTTC,TRBJ2-7,-,-,15,TRBV30
CASSPLSAGDWDTQYF,TGTGCCAGCAGTCCCTTAAGCGCGGGAGATTGGGATACGCAGTATTTT,TRBJ2-3,-,TRBD2,16,TRBV27
CASSQADRDGSGRYEQYF,TGCGCCAGCAGTCAGGCGGACAGGGATGGTAGCGGGAGGTACGAGCAGTACTTC,TRBJ2-7,-,TRBD2,18,TRBV23-1
CASSLVRGDSQLLEQYF,TGCGCCAGCAGCTTGGTTCGGGGGGACTCCCAGTTGCTCGAGCAGTACTTC,TRBJ2-7,-,TRBD2,17,TRBV5-1
CASSGLAGAGETQYF,TGTGCCAGCAGCGGACTAGCGGGAGCGGGGGAGACCCAGTACTTC,TRBJ2-5,-,TRBD2,15,TRBV6-5
CASSQGTGRGVTGYTF,TGCGCCAGCAGCCAAGGGACAGGGAGAGGGGTAACTGGCTACACCTTC,TRBJ1-2,-,TRBD1,16,TRBV4-3
CASSLAIGTGENYGYTF,TGTGCCAGCAGCTTGGCAATCGGGACAGGGGAAAACTATGGCTACACCTTC,TRBJ1-2,-,TRBD1,17,TRBV11-3